These 18 T cell receptor beta chains share one sample of origin, sequenced in a study of blood T cell repertoires in COVID-19. Assay: immunoSEQ multiplex PCR; the TCRdb copy retains only in-frame clones and omits some. This sample has over 20,000 clones, with about 89% found just once. Sequenced: peripheral blood. These receptors were collected from a human donor in a cohort sampled during active COVID-19.

This chain connects TRBV3-1 (or the pseudogene TRBV3-2) to TRBJ1-2; TRBD1 matches at 7 bases. The CDR3 runs to 14 residues. The J segment lost 6 bases and the V segment lost 3 bases, leaving 7 bases of the junction unmatched. The germline V gene has CDR1 LGHDT and CDR2 YNNKEL (reference sequence). CDR3 sequence reads: CASSHRGVGDGYTF. Written as DNA, the CDR3 is TGTGCCAGCAGCCACAGGGGGGTCGGGGATGGCTACACCTTC.

This sequence joins TRBV27 and TRBJ2-1; D may be TRBD2 (6 bases). Per the germline V gene, CDR1 is MNHEY and CDR2 is SMNVEV (reference sequence). The CDR3 covers 14 residues. V lost 6 bases and J 4 bases, leaving 13 bases between the germline ends. CDR3 DNA sequence: TGTGCCAGCAGGGACGCCGGGACTTACAATGAGCAGTTCTTC. Translating it yields CASRDAGTYNEQFF.

This sequence joins TRBV10-3 and TRBJ1-1; the D is unclear. The CDR3 is 14 amino acids. In germline, CDR1 is ENHRY, CDR2 SYGVKD. V gave up 4 bases and J gave up 1 base, with 10 bases separating them. The DNA for the CDR3 is TGTGCCATCAGTGCAGGCAGTTCGAACACTGAAGCTTTCTTT. Its protein is CAISAGSSNTEAFF.

The J gene is TRBJ2-7, the V gene TRBV13; D possibly corresponds to TRBD1 (6 bases). The V gene lost 5 bases and the J gene lost 0 bases, with 8 bases spanning the gap. This CDR3 is built from 13 residues. In germline, CDR1 is PRHDT, CDR2 FYEKMQ (reference sequence). CDR3 residues: CASSPDSSYEQYF. The CDR3 DNA is TGTGCCAGCAGCCCGGACAGCTCCTACGAGCAGTACTTC.

This clone was recorded only once. The chain has TRBV9 and TRBJ1-5; D perhaps matches TRBD1 (6 bases). This CDR3 spans 14 amino acids. With 8 bases removed from V and 1 base from J, the gap between germline ends came to 13 bases. Per germline, CDR1 SGDLS and CDR2 YYNGEE. CDR3 nucleotide sequence: TGTGCCAGTTTAGAGGGGGGGAGCAATCAGCCCCAGCATTTT. Amino acids: CASLEGGSNQPQHF.

This clone is judged medium-sized (0.01 to 0.1%). CDR3 sequence: CASRGQNYEQYF. The CDR3, as DNA: TGTGCCAGCAGAGGACAAAACTACGAGCAGTACTTC. V is TRBV27 and J is TRBJ2-7, with a weak D call TRBD1 (5 bases). This CDR3 has 12 residues. From germline, CDR1 is MNHEY and CDR2 SMNVEV (reference sequence). Trimming removed 6 bases from V and 3 bases from J, with 9 bases in between.

The rearrangement joins TRBV28 to TRBJ1-4; 7 bases fit TRBD1. The CDR3 length is 16 residues. The germline gives CDR1 MDHEN, CDR2 SYDVKM. V lost 3 bases to trimming and J lost 3 bases; unmatched junction nucleotides: 7. DNA for the CDR3: TGTGCCAGCAGTTTGCACGACAGGGCCCCTAATGAAAAACTGTTTTTT. It codes for CASSLHDRAPNEKLFF.

The chain has TRBV27 and TRBJ1-1, with TRBD1 matching 7 bases. CDR3 length: 13 amino acids. V trimming: 6 bases; J trimming: 5 bases; junction bases outside the gene matches: 6. Germline V gene data show CDR1 as MNHEY and CDR2 as SMNVEV (reference sequence). The CDR3 is CASRNRGGTEAFF. CDR3 bases: TGTGCCAGCAGAAACAGGGGTGGGACTGAAGCTTTCTTT.

The chain combines TRBV11-2 with TRBJ2-7; 9 nucleotides match TRBD1. With 1 base clipped from V and 3 bases from J, the junction kept 4 bases outside the gene matches. Germline values: CDR1 SGHAT, CDR2 FQNNGV. The CDR3 totals 15 residues. The chain's CDR3 is CASSLGSGQGYEQYF. The CDR3 DNA reads TGTGCCAGCAGCTTAGGCTCGGGACAGGGCTACGAGCAGTACTTC.

The genes are TRBV6-1 and TRBJ1-5; D call uncertain. Trimming left V 1 base short and J 0 bases short, with 10 bases between. CDR1 MNHNS and CDR2 SASEGT come from the germline V gene. The CDR3 has 16 amino acids. The CDR3 sequence: CASSEVGGYSNQPQHF. As DNA, the CDR3 is TGTGCCAGCAGTGAAGTTGGAGGTTATAGCAATCAGCCCCAGCATTTT.

This clone was picked up one time. The gene calls are TRBV19 and TRBJ1-1; D unclear. Trimming removed 9 bases at V and 5 bases at J, with 16 bases between. CDR3 length equals 13 residues. Germline V lookup: CDR1 LNHDA, CDR2 SQIVND (reference sequence). CDR3 in DNA: TGTGCCAGCAACCAGATCCGGGGAACTGAAGCTTTCTTT. It translates to CASNQIRGTEAFF. The full variable domain, completed using reference TRBV19 and TRBJ1-1, is DGGITQSPKYLFRKEGQNVTLSCEQNLNHDAMYWYRQDPGQGLRLIYYSQIVNDFQKGDIAEGYSVSREKKESFPLTVTSAQKNPTAFYLCASNQIRGTEAFFGQGTRLTVV.

V is TRBV19 and J is TRBJ2-7; D perhaps matches TRBD1 (5 bases). This CDR3 region has 13 residues. V lost 5 bases, J lost 4 bases, and 12 bases lay in between. The germline V gene has CDR1 LNHDA and CDR2 SQIVND (reference sequence). The CDR3 coding sequence is TGTGCCAGTAGTCCATGGGGCGGATACGAGCAGTACTTC. Amino acids: CASSPWGGYEQYF.

V usage is TRBV7-2 and J usage is TRBJ2-7; the match to TRBD1 covers 7 bases. The V gene's germline CDR1 is SGHTA and CDR2 FQGNSA. The CDR3 contains 14 residues. V trimming: 5 bases; J trimming: 2 bases; junction bases outside the gene matches: 6. CDR3: CASSPTGQTYEQYF. CDR3 DNA sequence: TGTGCCAGCAGCCCGACGGGACAGACCTACGAGCAGTACTTC.

This chain connects TRBV6-1 to TRBJ2-7, with D possibly matching TRBD2 (6 bases). Germline-derived CDR1 and CDR2 are MNHNS and SASEGT. V was trimmed by 3 bases and J by 5 bases, leaving 20 bases between them. This CDR3 is 16 amino acids long. The CDR3 spells CASSDPGTPLGHEQYF. The CDR3 DNA follows: TGTGCCAGCAGTGACCCAGGGACTCCCCTGGGGCACGAGCAGTACTTC.

The CDR3 DNA is TGTGCCAGCAGCCCTGTGGCTAGCGGGCCCCCCAATGAGCAGTTCTTC. Protein product: CASSPVASGPPNEQFF. This chain uses TRBV11-3 with TRBJ2-1, with 8 positions matching TRBD2. J gave up 6 bases and V 5 bases, and 12 bases lay outside the gene matches. This CDR3 has 16 amino acids. Germline V gene data show CDR1 as SGHNT and CDR2 as YENEEA.

The chain couples TRBV27 to TRBJ1-5; D is unresolved. Germline V gene sequence: CDR1 MNHEY, CDR2 SMNVEV (reference sequence). The V and J ends lost 10 bases and 3 bases respectively, with 13 bases between them. The length of the CDR3 is 13 residues. CDR3 bases: TGTGCCATCCCCGCGTGGTTCAATCAGCCCCAGCATTTT. It yields the protein CAIPAWFNQPQHF.

The chain has TRBV27 and TRBJ2-7, with 11 bases lining up with TRBD2. Germline V gene data show CDR1 as MNHEY and CDR2 as SMNVEV (reference sequence). With 5 bases clipped from V and 7 bases from J, the junction kept 10 bases outside the gene matches. The CDR3 contains 15 residues. The CDR3 DNA reads TGTGCCAGCAGTCCCAGTGTAGCGGGAGGGTTAGAGCAGTACTTC. It is translated as CASSPSVAGGLEQYF.

The chain couples TRBV7-8 to TRBJ2-1; TRBD2 matches 7 bases. J gave up 9 bases and V 5 bases, and 7 bases lay outside the gene matches. Germline assignment: CDR1 SGHVS and CDR2 FQNEAQ. The CDR3 covers 13 residues. The CDR3: CASSTREVVEQFF. CDR3 nucleotides: TGTGCCAGCAGCACACGGGAGGTCGTTGAGCAGTTCTTC.